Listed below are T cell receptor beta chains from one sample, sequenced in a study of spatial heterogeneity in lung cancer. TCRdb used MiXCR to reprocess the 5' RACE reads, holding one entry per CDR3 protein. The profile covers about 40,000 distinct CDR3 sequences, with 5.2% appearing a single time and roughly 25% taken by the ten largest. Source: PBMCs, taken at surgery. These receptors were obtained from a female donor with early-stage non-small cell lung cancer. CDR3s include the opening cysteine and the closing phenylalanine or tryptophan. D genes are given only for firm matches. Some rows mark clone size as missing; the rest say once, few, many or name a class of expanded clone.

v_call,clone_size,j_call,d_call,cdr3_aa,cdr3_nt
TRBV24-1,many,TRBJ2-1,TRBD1,CATSDPGQGKNEQFF,TGTGCCACCAGTGATCCGGGACAGGGGAAGAATGAGCAGTTCTTC
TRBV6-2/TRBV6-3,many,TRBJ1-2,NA,CASSYSMSDGYTF,TGTGCCAGCAGTTACTCGATGTCCGATGGCTACACCTTC
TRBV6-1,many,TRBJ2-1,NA,CASSEMTAYNEQFF,TGTGCCAGCAGTGAAATGACAGCCTACAATGAGCAGTTCTTC
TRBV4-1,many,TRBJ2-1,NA,CASSQDKSRGNYNEQFF,TGCGCCAGCAGCCAAGATAAGTCTCGGGGAAATTACAATGAGCAGTTCTTC
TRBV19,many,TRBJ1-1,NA,CASTKSPGLNTEAFF,TGTGCCAGTACCAAATCCCCAGGGCTGAACACTGAAGCTTTCTTT
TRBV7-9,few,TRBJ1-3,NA,CASSGNNGNTIYF,TGTGCCAGCAGCGGGAACAATGGAAACACCATATATTTT
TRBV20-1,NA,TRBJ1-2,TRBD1,CSAPRDRSYGYTF,TGCAGTGCCCCTAGGGACAGAAGCTATGGCTACACCTTC
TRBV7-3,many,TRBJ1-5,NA,CASSLPTGSNQPQHF,TGTGCCAGCAGCCTCCCGACAGGCAGCAATCAGCCCCAGCATTTT
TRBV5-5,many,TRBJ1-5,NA,CATARWEGVDQPQHF,TGTGCAACCGCCCGATGGGAGGGGGTTGACCAGCCCCAGCATTTT
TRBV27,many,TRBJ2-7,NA,CASNGATSYEQYF,TGTGCCAGCAACGGGGCTACCTCCTACGAGCAGTACTTC
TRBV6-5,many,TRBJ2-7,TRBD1,CASSNPGQAYEQYF,TGTGCCAGCAGCAACCCGGGACAGGCCTACGAGCAGTACTTC
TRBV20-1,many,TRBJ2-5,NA,CSAAQETQYF,TGCAGTGCTGCCCAAGAGACCCAGTACTTC
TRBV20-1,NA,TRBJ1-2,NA,CSSPDGSYGYTF,TGCAGTTCTCCTGACGGGAGTTATGGCTACACCTTC
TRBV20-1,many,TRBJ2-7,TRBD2,CSALGASGGALTYEQYF,TGCAGTGCCCTTGGGGCTAGCGGGGGGGCGTTAACTTACGAGCAGTACTTC
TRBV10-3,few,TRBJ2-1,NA,CASMTYGVSYNEQFF,TGTGCCAGCATGACCTACGGGGTTTCCTACAATGAGCAGTTCTTC
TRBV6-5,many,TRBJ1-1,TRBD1,CASSDRGPNTEAFF,TGTGCCAGCAGCGACAGGGGACCCAACACTGAAGCTTTCTTT
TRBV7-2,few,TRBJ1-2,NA,CASSPDVRVYGYTF,TGTGCCAGCAGCCCGGATGTACGCGTTTATGGCTACACCTTC
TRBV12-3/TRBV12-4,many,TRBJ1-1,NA,CASRGHPTEAFF,TGTGCCAGCAGGGGACACCCCACTGAAGCTTTCTTT
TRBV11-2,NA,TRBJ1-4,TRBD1,CASSEPYRGPTNEKLFF,TGTGCCAGCAGCGAACCGTACAGGGGGCCCACTAATGAAAAACTGTTTTTT
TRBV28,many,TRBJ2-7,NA,CASSFVPDAISSYEQYF,TGTGCCAGCAGTTTCGTCCCAGACGCCATAAGCTCCTACGAGCAGTACTTC
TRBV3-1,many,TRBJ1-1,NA,CASPRVPKSNEAFF,TGTGCCAGCCCAAGGGTCCCAAAATCAAATGAAGCTTTCTTT
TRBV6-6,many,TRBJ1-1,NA,CASTLTQATEAFF,TGTGCCAGCACCCTTACCCAGGCCACTGAAGCTTTCTTT
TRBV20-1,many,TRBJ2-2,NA,CSARPGSNTGELFF,TGCAGTGCTAGACCAGGGTCGAACACCGGGGAGCTGTTTTTT
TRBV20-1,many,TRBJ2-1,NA,CSAARLENNEQFF,TGCAGTGCCGCCCGACTAGAAAACAATGAGCAGTTCTTC
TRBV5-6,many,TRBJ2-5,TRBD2,CASSPSGLVLETQYF,TGTGCCAGCAGCCCGTCGGGACTAGTTTTGGAGACCCAGTACTTC
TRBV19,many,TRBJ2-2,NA,CASIPSVWGDFTGELFF,TGTGCCAGTATCCCCTCCGTTTGGGGGGACTTCACCGGGGAGCTGTTTTTT
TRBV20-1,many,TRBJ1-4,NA,CSAPEYGGPNEKLFF,TGCAGTGCTCCAGAGTACGGGGGCCCTAATGAAAAACTGTTTTTT
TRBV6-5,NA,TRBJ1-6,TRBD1,CASGTGGFNSPLHF,TGTGCCAGCGGGACAGGGGGTTTTAATTCACCCCTCCACTTT
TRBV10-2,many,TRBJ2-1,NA,CASSPLEGQFF,TGCGCCAGCAGCCCTCTAGAAGGGCAGTTCTTC
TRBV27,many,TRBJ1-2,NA,CASSLRPQYGYTF,TGTGCCAGCAGTTTGCGCCCCCAATATGGCTACACCTTC
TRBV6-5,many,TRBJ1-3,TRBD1,CASSPRTGSGNTIYF,TGTGCCAGCAGCCCTAGGACAGGGTCAGGAAACACCATATATTTT
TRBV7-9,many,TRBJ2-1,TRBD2,CASSISGGPMFF,TGTGCCAGCAGCATTAGCGGGGGCCCCATGTTCTTC
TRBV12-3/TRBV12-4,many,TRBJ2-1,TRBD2,CASSLLLAGATEQFF,TGTGCCAGCAGTTTATTACTAGCGGGGGCCACAGAGCAGTTCTTC
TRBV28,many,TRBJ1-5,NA,CASSLGSPPNQPQHF,TGTGCCAGCAGTTTAGGATCTCCCCCCAATCAGCCCCAGCATTTT
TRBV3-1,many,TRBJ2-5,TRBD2,CASSQVPGGQETQYF,TGTGCCAGCAGCCAAGTCCCGGGGGGACAAGAGACCCAGTACTTC
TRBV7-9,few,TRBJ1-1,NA,CASSLDRVREAFF,TGTGCCAGCAGCTTAGACAGGGTGCGTGAAGCTTTCTTT
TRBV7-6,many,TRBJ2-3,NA,CASSPDTISTDTQYF,TGTGCCAGCAGCCCCGACACAATTAGCACAGATACGCAGTATTTT
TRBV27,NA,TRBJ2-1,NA,CASSFGTDNEQFF,TGTGCCAGCAGTTTTGGGACGGACAATGAGCAGTTCTTC
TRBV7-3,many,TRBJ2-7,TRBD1,CASSLYRGSYEQYF,TGTGCCAGCAGCTTATACAGGGGGTCCTACGAGCAGTACTTC
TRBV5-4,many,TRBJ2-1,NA,CASSLRSGNEQFF,TGTGCCAGCAGCCTCCGATCTGGGAATGAGCAGTTCTTC
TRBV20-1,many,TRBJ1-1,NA,CSARVRRVGRITEAFF,TGCAGTGCTAGAGTTAGGCGAGTGGGACGGATCACTGAAGCTTTCTTT
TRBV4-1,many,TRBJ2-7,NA,CASSQHPGSVGEQYF,TGCGCCAGCAGCCAACACCCGGGTAGCGTGGGCGAGCAGTACTTC
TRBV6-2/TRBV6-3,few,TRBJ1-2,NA,CASLDPPYGYTF,TGTGCCAGCTTGGACCCACCTTATGGCTACACCTTC
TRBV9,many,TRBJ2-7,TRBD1,CASSAGTGRSYEQYF,TGTGCCAGCAGCGCCGGGACAGGCCGATCCTACGAGCAGTACTTC
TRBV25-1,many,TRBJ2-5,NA,CASSPRGHPPQETQYF,TGTGCCAGCAGCCCACGAGGACACCCGCCCCAAGAGACCCAGTACTTC